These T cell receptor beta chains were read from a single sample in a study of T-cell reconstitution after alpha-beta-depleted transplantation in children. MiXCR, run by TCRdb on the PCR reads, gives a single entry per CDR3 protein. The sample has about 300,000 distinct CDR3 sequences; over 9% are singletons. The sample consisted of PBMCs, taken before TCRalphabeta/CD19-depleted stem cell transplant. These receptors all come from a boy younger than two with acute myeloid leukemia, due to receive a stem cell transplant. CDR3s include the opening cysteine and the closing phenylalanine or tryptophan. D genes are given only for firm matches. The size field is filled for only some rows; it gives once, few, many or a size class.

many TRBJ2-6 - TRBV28 TGTGCCAGCCATAAGGTAGCGCCTGGGGCCAACGTCCTGACTTTC CASHKVAPGANVLTF
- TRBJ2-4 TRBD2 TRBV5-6 TGTGCCAGCAGCGGCAACCCATTAGCGGGAGCGGGCAAAAACATTCAGTACTTC CASSGNPLAGAGKNIQYF
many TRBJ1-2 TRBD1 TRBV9 TGTGCCAGCAGCGTAGATGTGGGACAGAGCTATGGCTACACCTTC CASSVDVGQSYGYTF
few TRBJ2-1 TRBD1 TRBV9 TGTGCCAGCAGCACAGCGAGTTCCCCTACAGGGGGCGAGCAGTTCTTC CASSTASSPTGGEQFF
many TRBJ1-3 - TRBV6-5 TGTGCCAGCAGTCATACTCAGGGAAACACCATATATTTT CASSHTQGNTIYF
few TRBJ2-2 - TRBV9 TGTGCCAGCAGCGTAGCTGGGAGACAGCCCTCAGGGGAGCTGTTTTTT CASSVAGRQPSGELFF
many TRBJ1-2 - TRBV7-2 TGTGCCAGCAGCTTCTCCAGGGTACGGAACTATGGCTACACCTTC CASSFSRVRNYGYTF
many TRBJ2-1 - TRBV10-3 TGTGCCATCAGTGAGTCGGGGCGGGATTACGTCAATGAGCAGTTCTTC CAISESGRDYVNEQFF
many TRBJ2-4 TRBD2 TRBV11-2 TGTGCCAGCAGCCCATATTACAGACTAGCGGGAGCCAAAAACATTCAGTACTTC CASSPYYRLAGAKNIQYF
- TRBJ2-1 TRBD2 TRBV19 TGTGCCAGTAGTAGGCTAGCGGGAGGGATCAATGAGCAGTTCTTC CASSRLAGGINEQFF
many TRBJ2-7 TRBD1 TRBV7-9 TGTGCCAGCAGCTTAGCGCTCACAGGGGGCTATGAGCAGTACTTC CASSLALTGGYEQYF
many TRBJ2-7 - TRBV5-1 TGCGCCAGCAGCTTGGACTACTACGAGCAGTACTTC CASSLDYYEQYF
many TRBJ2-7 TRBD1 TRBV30 TGTGCCTGGAACACCGGGACAGGGGAGTTCGAGCAGTACTTC CAWNTGTGEFEQYF
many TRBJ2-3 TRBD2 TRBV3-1 TGTGCCAGCGGCGAGCGGGGGGGCCGGTTTACAGATACGCAGTATTTT CASGERGGRFTDTQYF
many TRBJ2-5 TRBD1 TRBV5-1 TGCGCCAGCAGTCTGAGGGAGTTGGACAGGGAGCAGACCCAGTACTTC CASSLRELDREQTQYF
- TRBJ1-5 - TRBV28 TGTGCCAGCAGGGCCAGCAATCAGCCCCAGCATTTT CASRASNQPQHF
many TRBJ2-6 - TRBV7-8 TGTGCCAGCAGCTTAGCCGCGGGAAGGCCCTCCTCTGGGGCCAACGTCCTGACTTTC CASSLAAGRPSSGANVLTF
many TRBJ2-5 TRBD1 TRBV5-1 TGCGCCAGCAGCTTGGGCGACAGGGGAAAAGGAGAGACCCAGTACTTC CASSLGDRGKGETQYF
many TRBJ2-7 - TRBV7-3 TGTGCCAGCAGCTCGGGGCAAGGCGAGCAGTACTTC CASSSGQGEQYF
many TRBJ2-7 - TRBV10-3 TGTGCCATCGGTGCGAGGGCTGGGGAGCAGTACTTC CAIGARAGEQYF
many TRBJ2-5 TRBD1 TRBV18 TGTGCCAGCTCACCACTGGACAGGGAAGAGACCCAGTACTTC CASSPLDREETQYF
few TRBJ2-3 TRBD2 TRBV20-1 TGCAGTGCTACCCCGACTAGCGGGGGGGCTGGCCGGGTCGTAGATACGCAGTATTTT CSATPTSGGAGRVVDTQYF
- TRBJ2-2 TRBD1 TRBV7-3 TGTGCCAGCAGCTTAGTTATTCAGGGGGTGAACACCGGGGAGCTGTTTTTT CASSLVIQGVNTGELFF
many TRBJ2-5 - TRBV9 TGTGCCAGCGGCTCAGGGCAAGAGACCCAGTACTTC CASGSGQETQYF
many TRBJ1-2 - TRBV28 TGTGTTGCAGGCGTAAACTATGGCTACACCTTC CVAGVNYGYTF
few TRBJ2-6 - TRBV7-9 TGTGCCAGCAGCCCGGTCAACGTCCTGACTTTC CASSPVNVLTF
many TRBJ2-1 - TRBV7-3 TGTGCCAGCAGCCAGACAGTATACAATGAGCAGTTCTTC CASSQTVYNEQFF
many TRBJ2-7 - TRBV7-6 TGTGCCAGCAGCTTAGCCGGCGTACCAAGGCTTACCTACGAGCAGTACTTC CASSLAGVPRLTYEQYF